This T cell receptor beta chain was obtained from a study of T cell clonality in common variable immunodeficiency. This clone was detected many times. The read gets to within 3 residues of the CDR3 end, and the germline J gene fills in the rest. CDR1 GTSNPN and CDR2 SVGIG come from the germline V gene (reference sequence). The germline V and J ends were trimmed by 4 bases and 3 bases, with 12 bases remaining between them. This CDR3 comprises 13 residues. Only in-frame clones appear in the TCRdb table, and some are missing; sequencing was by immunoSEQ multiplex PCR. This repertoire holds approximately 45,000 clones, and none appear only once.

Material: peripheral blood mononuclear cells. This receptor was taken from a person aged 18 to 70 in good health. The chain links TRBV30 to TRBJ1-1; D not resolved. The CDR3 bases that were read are TGTGCCTGGAATACGGGTTGGGACACTGAA. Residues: CAWNTGWDTE. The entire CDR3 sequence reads CAWNTGWDTEAFF.